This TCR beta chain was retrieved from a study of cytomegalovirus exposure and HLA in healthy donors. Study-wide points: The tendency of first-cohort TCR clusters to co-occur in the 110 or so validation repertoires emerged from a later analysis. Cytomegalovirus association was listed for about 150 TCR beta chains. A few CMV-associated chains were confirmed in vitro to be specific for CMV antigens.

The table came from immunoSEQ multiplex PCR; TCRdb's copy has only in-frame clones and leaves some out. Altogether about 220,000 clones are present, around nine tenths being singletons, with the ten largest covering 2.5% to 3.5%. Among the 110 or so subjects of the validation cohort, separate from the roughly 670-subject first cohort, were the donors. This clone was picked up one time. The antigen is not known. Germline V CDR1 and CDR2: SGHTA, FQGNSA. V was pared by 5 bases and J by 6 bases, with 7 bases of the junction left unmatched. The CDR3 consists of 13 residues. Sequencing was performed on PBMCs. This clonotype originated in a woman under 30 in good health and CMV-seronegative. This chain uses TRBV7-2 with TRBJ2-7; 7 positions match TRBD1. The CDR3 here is CASSRTGVFEQYF. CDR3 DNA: TGTGCCAGCAGCCGTACAGGGGTCTTCGAGCAGTACTTC.